The entry that follows covers one T cell receptor (beta chain) sequence. Its antigen is not identified. Germline CDR1 reads LGHNA; CDR2 reads YSLEER. V was shortened by 0 bases and J by 7 bases, with 8 bases between the two germline ends. This CDR3 is 13 amino acids long. Amplified regions were TCR beta CDR3 sequences from RNA transcripts. An initial round of RT-PCR targeting the TCR CDR3 relied on the HTBI primer set. Each CDR3 protein gets one entry after TCRdb re-called the multiplex PCR reads with MiXCR. The sample lists about 360,000 distinct CDR3 sequences, around 14% occurring once. The record originates from a study of T cells in Graves' hyperthyroidism and ophthalmopathy. Findings and caveats of the study: Among clonotypes expanded in thyroid above 0.001, most were also found in blood.

The TCR originated in a woman aged 18-30 years with Graves' hyperthyroidism. The chain has TRBV4-3 and TRBJ2-3, with TRBD1 as a possible D gene (6 bases). The sequenced sample consisted of blood. The CDR3: CASSQEGGNTQYF. For the CDR3, the DNA is TGCGCCAGCAGCCAAGAAGGGGGAAATACGCAGTATTTT.